The 9 T cell receptor beta chains below come from one sample, sequenced in a study of blood T cell repertoires in COVID-19. This table comes from immunoSEQ multiplex PCR, and its TCRdb copy is limited to in-frame clones, with some not included. The sample carries 200,000 to 250,000 clones, 82% recorded once. The sequenced sample consisted of PBMCs or T cells enriched from blood (not recorded which). The receptors were gathered from a woman aged 60-75 years who had recovered from COVID-19.

The J gene is TRBJ2-1, the V gene TRBV5-4; 11 bases line up with TRBD2. Germline-derived CDR1 and CDR2 are SGHNT and YYREEE (reference sequence). This CDR3 is 15 amino acids long. The junction had 3 bases not matched to a gene; V was cut back by 0 bases and J by 7 bases. As DNA, the CDR3 is TGTGCCAGCAGCTTGGGCGGGACTAGCGGAAATGAGCAGTTCTTC. It yields the protein CASSLGGTSGNEQFF. Together with reference TRBV5-4 and TRBJ2-1, the CDR3 gives the full variable domain: ETGVTQSPTHLIKTRGQQVTLRCSSQSGHNTVSWYQQALGQGPQFIFQYYREEENGRGNFPPRFSGLQFPNYSSELNVNALELDDSALYLCASSLGGTSGNEQFFGPGTRLTVL.

By sample share, this clone is medium-sized. This sequence joins TRBV4-1 and TRBJ2-7; tentatively, D is TRBD2 (6 bases). V lost 4 bases and J lost 4, with 11 bases in between. Germline CDR1 is MGHRA and CDR2 is YSYEKL. The CDR3 has 13 amino acids. CDR3 coding DNA: TGCGCCAGCAGCCCAGTAGCGGAATACGAGCAGTACTTC. This sequence encodes CASSPVAEYEQYF.

V and J are TRBV9 and TRBJ1-4; TRBD1 matches 7 bases. The V gene end was trimmed by 2 bases and the J gene end by 3 bases; junction bases not matched to a gene: 7. CDR3 length: 16 amino acids. Germline lookup yields CDR1 SGDLS and CDR2 YYNGEE. CDR3 DNA sequence: TGTGCCAGCAGCGTCTCTACAGGGGACCCTAATGAAAAACTGTTTTTT. It is translated as CASSVSTGDPNEKLFF.

V gene TRBV5-4 combines with J gene TRBJ2-1; unclear D gene. The germline gives CDR1 SGHNT, CDR2 YYREEE (reference sequence). CDR3 size: 14 residues. V shed 3 bases and J shed 5 bases, with 12 bases lying between them. The CDR3 DNA reads TGTGCCAGCAGCTCGACTGTTAGCCACAATGAGCAGTTCTTC. It encodes CASSSTVSHNEQFF.

This sequence joins TRBV5-1 and TRBJ1-4; a weak D match, TRBD1 (6 bases). The V and J ends lost 3 bases and 3 bases respectively, with 15 bases between them. Per germline, CDR1 SGHRS and CDR2 YFSETQ. The CDR3 sequence is 16 residues long. CDR3 nucleotides: TGCGCCAGCAGCTCCGGGCCAGGGGCGTCTAATGAAAAACTGTTTTTT. Translated, it gives CASSSGPGASNEKLFF.

This chain joins TRBV11-3 and TRBJ2-3; no firm D call. The CDR3 loop spans 14 amino acids. Germline V gene data show CDR1 as SGHNT and CDR2 as YENEEA. V was trimmed by 3 bases and J by 0 bases, leaving 7 bases between them. This CDR3 reads CASSLQSSTDTQYF. The CDR3 DNA sequence: TGTGCCAGCAGCTTGCAGTCTAGCACAGATACGCAGTATTTT.

The gene calls are TRBV19 and TRBJ1-2; 7 positions agree with TRBD1. V gave up 4 bases and J gave up 2 bases; unmatched junction bases: 10. The CDR3 runs 16 residues. Per germline, CDR1 LNHDA and CDR2 SQIVND (reference sequence). DNA of the CDR3: TGTGCCAGTAGTACTACTCAGTCACAGGGGAACTATGGCTACACCTTC. Translating gives CASSTTQSQGNYGYTF.

This clone has more than one count but fewer than ten. The rearrangement joins TRBV24-1 to TRBJ2-1; TRBD1 matches at 9 bases. This CDR3 contains 15 residues. CDR1 KGHDR and CDR2 SFDVKD come from the germline V gene. V shed 4 bases and J 7 bases; nucleotides not matched to a gene: 7. The CDR3 loop is CATSDPGQGTNEQFF. The DNA for the CDR3 is TGTGCCACCAGTGACCCGGGACAGGGCACGAATGAGCAGTTCTTC.

The gene calls are TRBV29-1 and TRBJ1-3; D not resolved. With 6 bases removed from V and 0 bases from J, the gap between germline ends came to 9 bases. The CDR3 extends over 13 amino acids. Germline loops: CDR1 SQVTM, CDR2 ANQGSEA. For the CDR3, the DNA is TGCAGCGTAACCTATAGCTCTGGAAACACCATATATTTT. Protein sequence: CSVTYSSGNTIYF.